This T cell receptor (beta chain) was captured in a study of cytomegalovirus exposure and HLA in healthy donors. Study overall: Genotyping of some 400 donors showed that around 81% belonged to the Caucasian-associated ancestry cluster.

Use of 60 Vbeta and 13 Jbeta primers characterized the PCR. Only in-frame clones appear in the TCRdb table, and some are missing; sequencing was by immunoSEQ multiplex PCR. The table shows about 64,000 clones, with over 75% occurring only once. Study conclusions and caveats: Presence/absence comparisons presumed near-even sequencing depth among donors. A reported reduction in N-insertions relative to the roughly 610-donor mean was seen in an Asian-associated ancestry cluster in a later analysis. It is likely that the observed cluster of highly shared sequence variants was a sequencing artifact.

Germline trimming cut 1 base from V and 3 bases from J; bases unmatched to any gene: 5. The CDR3 covers 15 residues. CDR1 MGHRA and CDR2 YSYEKL come from the germline V gene. A word on this clone: Its antigen is as yet unknown.

The rearrangement uses TRBV4-1 and TRBJ2-7, with 8 bases lining up with TRBD1. This TCR was sampled from a female donor in good health and CMV-seronegative. Sequencing input: PBMCs. DNA of the CDR3: TGCGCCAGCAGCCAAGCGGACAGGGTAGACTACGAGCAGTACTTC. Protein sequence: CASSQADRVDYEQYF.